This T cell receptor (beta chain) is from a study of T cells in women clearing cervical HPV infection. Study-level background: Controls gave blood once infection was undetectable; cases at lesion identification. Broader study findings: CIN3+ cases had significantly higher TCR repertoire richness than controls, but evenness did not differ. Associations may precede or follow infection; HPV-specific or memory T cells were not isolated.

The germline V gene has CDR1 LNHDA and CDR2 SQIVND (reference sequence). Trimming stripped 4 bases from V and 4 bases from J, with 13 bases between. This CDR3 comprises 15 residues. All donors had a single incident cervical HPV16 infection, not prevalent. This table comes from immunoSEQ multiplex PCR, and its TCRdb copy is limited to in-frame clones, with some not included. Its table records 20,000 to 25,000 clones. Notes on this clone: Its specificity is not known. The missing CDR3 end, 3 residues past where the read stops, is filled in from the germline J gene.

The material sequenced was blood buffy coat. The genes are TRBV19 and TRBJ2-2; tentative D call: TRBD1 (5 bases). This receptor was identified in a woman aged 18-70 years with a cervical HPV16 infection that either progressed to CIN3+ or cleared (not recorded which). The covered CDR3 bases are TGTGCCAGTAGTACTCGACAGCCTAGCACCGGGGAG. Its translation is CASSTRQPSTGE. The full CDR3 is CASSTRQPSTGELFF.